The T cell receptor (beta chain) described here comes from a study of radiotherapy plus CTLA-4 blockade in lung cancer. Profiling relied on immunoSEQ multiplex PCR, and the TCRdb table lists in-frame clones only, not all of them. The data show about 49,000 clones, roughly 90% seen once. Receiving focal radiation plus CTLA-4 blockade with ipilimumab were patients who had chemo-refractory metastatic non-small-cell lung cancer. This clonotype originated in a human donor with non-small cell lung cancer whose response to radiotherapy plus ipilimumab could not be evaluated. This specimen was peripheral blood, taken from a patient treated with radiotherapy plus ipilimumab.

The chain's CDR3 is CASSLEGRVKGTQYF. For the CDR3, the DNA is TGTGCCAGCAGTTTAGAGGGGAGGGTGAAGGGGACCCAGTACTTC. The chain recombines TRBV28 with TRBJ2-5; 7 bases align to TRBD2. Germline assignment: CDR1 MDHEN and CDR2 SYDVKM. Unmatched junction bases numbered 10, after V lost 2 bases and J lost 7 bases. The CDR3 extends over 15 amino acids.